This T cell receptor beta chain was profiled in a study of T cell responses to AZD1222 COVID-19 vaccine. Study results and caveats: Clonal diversity was possibly underestimated; the donors were predominantly white British and more often female. Repertoire sampling happened only post peak T cell response.

Assay used: immunoSEQ multiplex PCR; TCRdb lists only in-frame clones, some missing. In the table there are about 160,000 clones, 94% of which are singletons. Germline CDR1 LGHDT, CDR2 YNNKEL (reference sequence). J lost 1 base, V lost 1 base, and 0 bases had no gene match. The CDR3 consists of 14 residues. Concerning this clone itself: Its antigen is not known. This sample includes further DNA sequences coding for the same CDR3.

This clonotype was sampled from an adult in good health. The J gene is TRBJ1-1, the V gene TRBV3-1 (or the pseudogene TRBV3-2); TRBD1 matches 7 bases. Sequenced here: peripheral blood, sampled on day 0 of AZD1222 vaccination. The CDR3 loop reads CASSQGQGNTEAFF. CDR3 coding DNA: TGTGCCAGCAGCCAAGGACAGGGGAACACTGAAGCTTTCTTT.